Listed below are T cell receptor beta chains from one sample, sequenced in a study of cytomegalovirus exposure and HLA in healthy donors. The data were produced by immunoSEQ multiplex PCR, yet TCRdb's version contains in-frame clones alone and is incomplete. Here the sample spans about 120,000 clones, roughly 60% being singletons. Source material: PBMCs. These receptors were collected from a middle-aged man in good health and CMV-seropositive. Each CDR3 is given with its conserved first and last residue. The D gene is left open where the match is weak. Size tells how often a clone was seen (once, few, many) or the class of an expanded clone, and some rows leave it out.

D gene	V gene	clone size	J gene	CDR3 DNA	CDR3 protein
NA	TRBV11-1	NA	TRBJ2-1	TGTGCCAGCAGCTCCGCCGCGGGCAATGAGCAGTTCTTC	CASSSAAGNEQFF
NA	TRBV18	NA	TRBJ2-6	TGTGCCAGCACTCCCTCTGGGGCCAACGTCCTGACTTTC	CASTPSGANVLTF
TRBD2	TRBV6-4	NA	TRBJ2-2	TGTGCCATACTAGCGGGAGGGGATGGCACCGGGGAGCTGTTTTTT	CAILAGGDGTGELFF
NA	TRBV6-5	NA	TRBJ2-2	TGTGCCAGCAGTCAAGGACAGAACACCGGGGAGCTGTTTTTT	CASSQGQNTGELFF
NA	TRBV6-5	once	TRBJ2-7	TGTGCCAGCAGTTACTCGCAGGGTTCCTACGAGCAGTACTTC	CASSYSQGSYEQYF
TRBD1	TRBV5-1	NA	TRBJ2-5	TGCGCCAGCAGCCCCCGGACAGGGGAGCAAGAGACCCAGTACTTC	CASSPRTGEQETQYF
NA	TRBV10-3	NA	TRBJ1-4	TGTGCCATCAGTGCCGGTGGCAGGGGTAATGAAAAACTGTTTTTT	CAISAGGRGNEKLFF
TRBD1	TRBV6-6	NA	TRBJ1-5	TGTGCCAGCAGTTATCCCGGACAGGACTTTAATCAGCCCCAGCATTTT	CASSYPGQDFNQPQHF
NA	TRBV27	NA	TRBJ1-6	TGTGCCAGCAGTTTTTTTGGGGGGAGTTATTCACCCCTCCACTTT	CASSFFGGSYSPLHF
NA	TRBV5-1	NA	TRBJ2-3	TGCGCCAGCAGCTTGATGGGGGCCGCCACAGATACGCAGTATTTT	CASSLMGAATDTQYF
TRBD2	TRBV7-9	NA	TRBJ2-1	TGTGCCAGCAGTTCCGGACTAGCGGGGGATAATGAGCAGTTCTTC	CASSSGLAGDNEQFF
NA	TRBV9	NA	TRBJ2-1	TGTGCCAGCAGCGTAGTCCCTAGCGCCAATGAGCAGTTCTTC	CASSVVPSANEQFF